This entry describes one T cell receptor beta chain. J gave up 4 bases and V 7 bases, and 8 bases lay outside the gene matches. Germline CDR1 is SEHNR and CDR2 is FQNEAQ (reference sequence). The CDR3 runs to 16 residues. TCRdb keeps only in-frame clones here, not all; method: immunoSEQ multiplex PCR. The table lists under 350,000 clones, 75% to 90% of them singletons. This sample is part of a study of blood T cell repertoires in COVID-19. The sample was peripheral blood. The rearrangement joins TRBV7-9 to TRBJ2-1; 12 bases line up with TRBD2. The source is a man in his 60s who had recovered from COVID-19. CDR3 DNA: TGTGCCAGCACCCGACTAGCGGGAGTTTCATACAATGAGCAGTTCTTC. Encoded protein: CASTRLAGVSYNEQFF.